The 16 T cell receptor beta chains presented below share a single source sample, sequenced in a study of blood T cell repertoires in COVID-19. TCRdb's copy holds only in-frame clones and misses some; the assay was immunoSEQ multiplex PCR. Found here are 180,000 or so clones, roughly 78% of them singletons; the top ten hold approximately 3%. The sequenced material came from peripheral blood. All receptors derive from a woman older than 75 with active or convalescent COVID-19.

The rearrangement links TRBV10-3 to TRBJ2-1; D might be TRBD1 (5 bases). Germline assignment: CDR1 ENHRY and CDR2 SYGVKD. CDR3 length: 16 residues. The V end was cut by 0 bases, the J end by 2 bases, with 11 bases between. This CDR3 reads CAISESMGPTYNEQFF. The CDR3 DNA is TGTGCCATCAGTGAGTCGATGGGGCCGACCTACAATGAGCAGTTCTTC.

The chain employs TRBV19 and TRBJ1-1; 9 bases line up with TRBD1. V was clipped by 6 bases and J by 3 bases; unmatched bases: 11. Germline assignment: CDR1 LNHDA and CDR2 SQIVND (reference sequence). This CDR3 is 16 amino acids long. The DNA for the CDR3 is TGTGCCAGTAGCGTTTTCACAGGGGGCACGCACACTGAAGCTTTCTTT. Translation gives CASSVFTGGTHTEAFF. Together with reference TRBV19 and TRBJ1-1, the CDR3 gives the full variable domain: DGGITQSPKYLFRKEGQNVTLSCEQNLNHDAMYWYRQDPGQGLRLIYYSQIVNDFQKGDIAEGYSVSREKKESFPLTVTSAQKNPTAFYLCASSVFTGGTHTEAFFGQGTRLTVV.

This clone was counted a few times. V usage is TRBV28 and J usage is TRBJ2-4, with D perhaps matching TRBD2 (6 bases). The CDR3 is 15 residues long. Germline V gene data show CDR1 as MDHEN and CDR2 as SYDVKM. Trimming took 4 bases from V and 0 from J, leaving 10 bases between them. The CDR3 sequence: CASSSMGGAKNIQYF. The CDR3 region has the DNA TGTGCCAGCAGTTCCATGGGGGGAGCCAAAAACATTCAGTACTTC.

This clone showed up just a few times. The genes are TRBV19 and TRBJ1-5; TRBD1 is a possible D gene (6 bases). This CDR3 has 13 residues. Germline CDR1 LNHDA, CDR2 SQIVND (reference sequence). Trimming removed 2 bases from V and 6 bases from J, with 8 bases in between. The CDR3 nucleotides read TGTGCCAGTAGTATAACAGGGACTCAGCCCCAGCATTTT. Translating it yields CASSITGTQPQHF.

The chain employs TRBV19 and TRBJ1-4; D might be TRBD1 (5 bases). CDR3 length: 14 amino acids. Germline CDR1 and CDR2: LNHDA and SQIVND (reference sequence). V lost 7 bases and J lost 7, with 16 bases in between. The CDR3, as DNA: TGTGCCAGTAAAGCAGGGTCGGGGGGTGAAAAACTGTTTTTT. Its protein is CASKAGSGGEKLFF.

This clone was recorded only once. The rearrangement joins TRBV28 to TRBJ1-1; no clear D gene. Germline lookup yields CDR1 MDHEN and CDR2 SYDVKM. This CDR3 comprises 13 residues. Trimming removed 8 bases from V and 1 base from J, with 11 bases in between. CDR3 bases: TGTGCCAGCCCCAAGGAGGGGAACACTGAAGCTTTCTTT. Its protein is CASPKEGNTEAFF.

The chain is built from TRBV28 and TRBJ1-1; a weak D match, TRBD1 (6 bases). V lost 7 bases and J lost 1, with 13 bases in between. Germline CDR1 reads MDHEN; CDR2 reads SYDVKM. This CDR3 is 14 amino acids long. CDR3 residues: CASKMGRGNTEAFF. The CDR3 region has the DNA TGTGCCAGCAAAATGGGCAGGGGGAACACTGAAGCTTTCTTT.

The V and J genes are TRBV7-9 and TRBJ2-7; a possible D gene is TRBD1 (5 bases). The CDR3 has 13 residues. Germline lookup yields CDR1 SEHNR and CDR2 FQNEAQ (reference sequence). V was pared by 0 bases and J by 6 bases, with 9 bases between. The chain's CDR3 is CASSLASRAEQYF. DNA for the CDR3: TGTGCCAGCAGCTTAGCGTCCAGGGCCGAGCAGTACTTC.

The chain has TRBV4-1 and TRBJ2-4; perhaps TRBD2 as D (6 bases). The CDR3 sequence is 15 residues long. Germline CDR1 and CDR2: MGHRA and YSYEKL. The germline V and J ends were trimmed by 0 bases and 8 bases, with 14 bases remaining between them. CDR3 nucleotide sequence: TGCGCCAGCAGCCAAGATTGGGGGGTAAGGGACATTCAGTACTTC. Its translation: CASSQDWGVRDIQYF.

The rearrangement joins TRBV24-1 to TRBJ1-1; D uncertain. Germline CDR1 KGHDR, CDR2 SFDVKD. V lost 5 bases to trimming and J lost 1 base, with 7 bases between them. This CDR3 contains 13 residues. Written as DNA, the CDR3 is TGTGCCACCAGTGGATCGGGGAACACTGAAGCTTTCTTT. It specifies CATSGSGNTEAFF.

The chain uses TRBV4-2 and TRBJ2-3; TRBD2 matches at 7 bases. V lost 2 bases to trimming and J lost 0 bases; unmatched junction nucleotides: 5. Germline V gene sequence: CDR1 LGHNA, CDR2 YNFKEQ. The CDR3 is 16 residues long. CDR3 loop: CASSQRLAISTDTQYF. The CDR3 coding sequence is TGTGCCAGCAGCCAACGACTAGCAATTAGCACAGATACGCAGTATTTT.

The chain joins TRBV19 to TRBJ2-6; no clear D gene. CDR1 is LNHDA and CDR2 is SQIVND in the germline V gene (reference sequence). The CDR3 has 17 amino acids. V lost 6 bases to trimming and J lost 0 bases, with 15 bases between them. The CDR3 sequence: CASRDKASPSGANVLTF. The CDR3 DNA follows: TGTGCCAGTAGAGACAAGGCAAGCCCCTCTGGGGCCAACGTCCTGACTTTC.

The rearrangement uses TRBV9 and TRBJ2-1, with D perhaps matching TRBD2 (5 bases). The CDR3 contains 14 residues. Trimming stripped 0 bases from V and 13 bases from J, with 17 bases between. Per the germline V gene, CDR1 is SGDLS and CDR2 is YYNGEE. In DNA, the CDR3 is TGTGCCAGCAGCGTAGAGTTACGAGAGGACTCACAGTTCTTC. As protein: CASSVELREDSQFF.

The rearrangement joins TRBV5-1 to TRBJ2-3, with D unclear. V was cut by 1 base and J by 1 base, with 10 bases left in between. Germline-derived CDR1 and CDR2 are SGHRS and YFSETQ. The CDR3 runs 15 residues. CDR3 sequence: CASSLFAEGTDTQYF. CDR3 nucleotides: TGCGCCAGCAGCTTGTTCGCAGAGGGCACAGATACGCAGTATTTT.

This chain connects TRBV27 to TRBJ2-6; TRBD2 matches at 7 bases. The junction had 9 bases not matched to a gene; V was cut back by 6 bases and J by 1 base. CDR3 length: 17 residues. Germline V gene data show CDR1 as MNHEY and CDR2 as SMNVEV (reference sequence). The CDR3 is CASSPFLGGSGANVLTF. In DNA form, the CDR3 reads TGTGCCAGCAGCCCCTTCCTCGGGGGGTCTGGGGCCAACGTCCTGACTTTC.

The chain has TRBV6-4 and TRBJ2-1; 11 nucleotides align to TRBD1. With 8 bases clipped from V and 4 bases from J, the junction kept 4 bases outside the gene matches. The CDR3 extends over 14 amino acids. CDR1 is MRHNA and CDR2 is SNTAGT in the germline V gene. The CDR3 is CASGTGGSYNEQFF. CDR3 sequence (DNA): TGTGCCAGCGGGACAGGGGGAAGTTACAATGAGCAGTTCTTC.